Listed here are 26 T cell receptor beta chains from one sample, sequenced in a study of T cell repertoires in cytomegalovirus infection. TCRdb itself ran the reads through MiXCR, one entry per CDR3 protein. Of some 480,000 distinct CDR3 sequences in the sample, about 33% were seen once. These receptors have no identified antigens. The sequencing here drew on cultured PBMCs, taken from culture after CMV antigen stimulation. The receptors were gathered from a human donor in good health (CMV status not recorded). Some clones in this sample may be carry-over from other donors' samples.

The CDR3 coding sequence is TGTGCCAGCAGTTTATCAGGGGATTTACGACGCGAGCAGTACGTC. Protein: CASSLSGDLRREQYV. This chain connects TRBV27 to TRBJ2-7, with a possible D match to TRBD1 (5 bases). The germline V and J ends were trimmed by 0 bases and 6 bases, with 15 bases remaining between them. Germline V gene lookup returns CDR1 MNHEY and CDR2 SMNVEV (reference sequence). This CDR3 contains 15 residues.

This clonotype appeared a few times. J is TRBJ2-5 and V is TRBV24-1, with a tentative D call TRBD2 (5 bases). V was pared by 3 bases and J by 1 base, with 11 bases between. Germline loops: CDR1 KGHDR, CDR2 SFDVKD. The CDR3 totals 15 residues. DNA for the CDR3: TGTGCCACCAGTGATCTATCCCGGGGCCAAGAGACCCAGTACTTC. Its protein is CATSDLSRGQETQYF.

The chain employs TRBV6-6 and TRBJ1-2, with TRBD1 as a possible D gene (5 bases). V was pared by 8 bases and J by 4 bases, with 14 bases between. Per the germline V gene, CDR1 is MNHNY and CDR2 is SVGAGI (reference sequence). CDR3 size: 13 residues. CDR3 DNA: TGTGCCAGCCGGGGAGACAGAGTCTATGGCTACACCTTC. Translating gives CASRGDRVYGYTF.

This clonotype was seen repeatedly, ten times or more. The chain combines TRBV19 with TRBJ2-6; D remains unclear. Between the trimmed V and J ends, which lost 5 bases and 3 bases, there was a span of 5 bases. CDR1 is LNHDA, CDR2 SQIVND, per germline (reference sequence). This CDR3 has 13 amino acids. CDR3 amino acids: CASSLNGANVLTF. The CDR3 DNA reads as TGTGCCAGTAGTTTAAATGGGGCCAACGTCCTGACTTTC.

The rearrangement joins TRBV7-3 to TRBJ2-3; D remains unclear. Per germline, CDR1 SGHTA and CDR2 FQGTGA. The CDR3 consists of 20 residues. Deletions cut 2 bases from V and 0 bases from J, with 24 bases between. The CDR3 DNA reads as TGTGCCAGCAGCTTATACCCTCTATTCGACGGAAAAAGTAGCACAGATACGCAGTATTTT. It is translated as CASSLYPLFDGKSSTDTQYF.

The rearrangement uses TRBV7-9 and TRBJ2-7; 14 nucleotides agree with TRBD2. After removal of 5 bases from V and 2 bases from J, the junction contained 5 bases not matched to a gene. The germline V gene encodes CDR1 SEHNR and CDR2 FQNEAQ (reference sequence). The CDR3 runs to 16 residues. The CDR3 is CASSPLTSGGAYEQYF. The CDR3 region has the DNA TGTGCCAGCAGCCCGCTGACTAGCGGGGGGGCCTACGAGCAGTACTTC.

At least ten counts were recorded for this clonotype. This chain connects TRBV11-2 to TRBJ2-3, with TRBD2 identical over 7 bases. The CDR3 runs 14 residues. Per the germline V gene, CDR1 is SGHAT and CDR2 is FQNNGV. J gave up 4 bases and V 6 bases, and 7 bases lay outside the gene matches. The CDR3 DNA reads TGTGCCAGCAGGAGCGGGGTAGTCCCAGATACGCAGTATTTT. Amino acids: CASRSGVVPDTQYF.

J is TRBJ2-7 and V is TRBV6-6, with D hard to call. From germline, CDR1 is MNHNY and CDR2 SVGAGI (reference sequence). V shed 0 bases and J shed 6 bases, with 9 bases lying between them. The CDR3 is 13 residues long. The CDR3 loop reads CASSYSERSEQYV. The CDR3 DNA follows: TGTGCCAGCAGTTACTCAGAACGATCCGAGCAGTACGTC.

The chain employs TRBV4-2 and TRBJ2-2; the D is unclear. Trimming removed 3 bases from V and 6 bases from J, with 8 bases in between. CDR3 length: 13 residues. CDR1 LGHNA and CDR2 YNFKEQ come from the germline V gene. As DNA, the CDR3 is TGTGCCAGCAGCCAGACCCCCGCCGGGGAGCTGTTTTTT. Translated: CASSQTPAGELFF.

This chain joins TRBV11-1 and TRBJ2-7; D perhaps matches TRBD1 (5 bases). The CDR3 has 14 amino acids. Germline loops: CDR1 SGHAT, CDR2 FQDESV (reference sequence). The V gene lost 5 bases and the J gene lost 5 bases, with 16 bases spanning the gap. CDR3 amino acids: CASSPRRVGDEQYF. CDR3 bases: TGTGCCAGCAGCCCACGAAGGGTAGGGGACGAGCAGTACTTC. The whole variable domain, filled in from reference TRBV11-1 and TRBJ2-7, reads EAEVAQSPRYKITEKSQAVAFWCDPISGHATLYWYRQILGQGPELLVQFQDESVVDDSQLPKDRFSAERLKGVDSTLKIQPAELGDSAMYLCASSPRRVGDEQYFGPGTRLTVT.

This chain links TRBV29-1 with TRBJ2-1; D perhaps matches TRBD2 (6 bases). There are 13 residues in the CDR3. From germline, CDR1 is SQVTM and CDR2 ANQGSEA. V dropped 4 bases and J dropped 9 bases, with 16 bases sitting between them. The CDR3 bases are TGCAGCGTTGCGCGTACAGGAGGGTTTGAGCAGTTCTTC. Its protein product is CSVARTGGFEQFF.

The chain combines TRBV7-3 with TRBJ1-2; D gene ambiguous. The CDR3 runs to 15 residues. Per the germline V gene, CDR1 is SGHTA and CDR2 is FQGTGA. V lost 3 bases to trimming and J lost 0 bases, with 11 bases between them. CDR3 region: CASSFRGNSNYGYTF. The CDR3 DNA sequence: TGTGCCAGCAGCTTTCGGGGAAACTCTAACTATGGCTACACCTTC.

This clonotype appeared a few times. The chain links TRBV7-2 to TRBJ2-7, with 9 bases lining up with TRBD2. The V and J ends lost 3 bases and 6 bases, in that order; junction bases with no gene match: 9. Looked up from germline, CDR1 is SGHTA and CDR2 is FQGNSA. The CDR3 is made up of 15 amino acids. The CDR3 region has the DNA TGTGCCAGCAGCTTCGGTGTAGCGGGAGAACGCGAGCAGTACTTC. It yields the protein CASSFGVAGEREQYF.

This clonotype has only a few counts. V usage is TRBV11-3 and J usage is TRBJ2-2, with TRBD2 matching over 7 bases. This CDR3 contains 16 residues. Looked up from germline, CDR1 is SGHNT and CDR2 is YENEEA. Trimming cost V 3 bases and J 5 bases; bases outside gene matches: 9. The CDR3: CASSLSVAGRTGELFF. The CDR3 DNA is TGTGCCAGCAGCTTGTCCGTAGCGGGTAGGACCGGGGAGCTGTTTTTT.

J is TRBJ2-5 and V is TRBV7-9; 9 nucleotides agree with TRBD2. Germline CDR1 SEHNR, CDR2 FQNEAQ (reference sequence). This CDR3 has 16 residues. V trimming: 5 bases; J trimming: 0 bases; junction bases outside the gene matches: 7. The DNA of the CDR3 is TGTGCCAGCAGCCCTCGGAGCGGGAGGTACCAAGAGACCCAGTACTTC. This gives the protein CASSPRSGRYQETQYF.

The rearrangement joins TRBV10-3 to TRBJ2-5; TRBD2 matches at 13 bases. The germline V gene encodes CDR1 ENHRY and CDR2 SYGVKD. The J segment lost 3 bases and the V segment lost 6 bases, leaving 4 bases of the junction unmatched. This CDR3 comprises 15 residues. The CDR3 region has the DNA TGTGCCATCAGCGGACTAGCGGGAGAAAAAGAGACCCAGTACTTC. Amino acids: CAISGLAGEKETQYF.

This clonotype was detected ten times or more. The chain is built from TRBV7-2 and TRBJ2-5, with 14 bases lining up with TRBD2. CDR3 length: 17 residues. The germline V gene encodes CDR1 SGHTA and CDR2 FQGNSA. V shed 5 bases, J shed 5 bases, and the junction held 10 bases outside the gene matches. The CDR3 here is CASSLAGTSGSWETQYF. CDR3 in DNA: TGTGCCAGCAGCCTGGCTGGGACTAGCGGGAGCTGGGAGACCCAGTACTTC. Using reference TRBV7-2 and TRBJ2-5 for the parts outside the CDR3, the full variable domain is GAGVSQSPSNKVTEKGKDVELRCDPISGHTALYWYRQSLGQGLEFLIYFQGNSAPDKSGLPSDRFSAERTGGSVSTLTIQRTQQEDSAVYLCASSLAGTSGSWETQYFGPGTRLLVL.

V gene TRBV27 combines with J gene TRBJ1-1; D gene ambiguous. V lost 3 bases, J lost 4 bases, and 18 bases lay in between. In germline, CDR1 is MNHEY, CDR2 SMNVEV (reference sequence). The CDR3 is 16 amino acids. The CDR3 bases are TGTGCCAGCAGTTTGGCAGGACCGAGGATGTTCACTGAAGCTTTCTTT. Protein: CASSLAGPRMFTEAFF.

The chain employs TRBV20-1 and TRBJ2-1, with TRBD2 identical over 10 bases. The CDR3 runs 17 residues. The junction had 8 bases not matched to a gene; V was cut back by 1 base and J by 2 bases. Germline CDR1 DFQATT, CDR2 SNEGSKA (reference sequence). The CDR3 loop is CSARAPTLAGTYNEQFF. The CDR3 nucleotides read TGCAGTGCTAGAGCCCCTACACTAGCGGGGACCTACAATGAGCAGTTCTTC.

The V call is TRBV11-2, the J call TRBJ2-1, with 8 bases fitting TRBD2. With V trimmed by 5 bases and J by 5 bases, 14 bases remained unmatched. From germline, CDR1 is SGHAT and CDR2 FQNNGV. The CDR3 length is 17 residues. The CDR3 DNA reads as TGTGCCAGCAGCGAAACGGGGTGGAGCGGGAGAGACAATGAGCAGTTCTTC. Translated, it gives CASSETGWSGRDNEQFF.

The chain is built from TRBV19 and TRBJ1-1; no reliable D call. Deletions cut 1 base from V and 3 bases from J, with 6 bases between. The germline V gene encodes CDR1 LNHDA and CDR2 SQIVND (reference sequence). The CDR3 loop spans 13 amino acids. The CDR3 DNA reads TGTGCCAGTAGTATAGCGAGGGACACTGAAGCTTTCTTT. Translating gives CASSIARDTEAFF.

The genes are TRBV6-2 or TRBV6-3 and TRBJ2-2; D may be TRBD1 (5 bases). Trimming stripped 6 bases from V and 7 bases from J, with 18 bases between. The CDR3 sequence is 15 residues long. Per germline, CDR1 MNHEY and CDR2 SVGEGT. As DNA, the CDR3 is TGTGCCAGCAGACTCGACAGTCGTTGGGGCGGGGAGCTGTTTTTT. Translating gives CASRLDSRWGGELFF.

Only a few counts were recorded for this clonotype. V usage is TRBV2 and J usage is TRBJ1-5, with 9 bases fitting TRBD1. V was pared by 7 bases and J by 4 bases, with 5 bases of the junction left unmatched. The CDR3 totals 14 residues. The V gene's germline CDR1 is SNHLY and CDR2 FYNNEI. The DNA of the CDR3 is TGTGCCAGCACCTTGGGACAGGGTAATCAGCCCCAGCATTTT. Protein sequence: CASTLGQGNQPQHF.

V gene TRBV12-5 combines with J gene TRBJ2-5; a weak D match, TRBD2 (5 bases). This CDR3 contains 12 residues. Germline CDR1 and CDR2: LGHNT and FRNRAP. The V and J ends lost 6 bases and 7 bases respectively, with 12 bases between them. The CDR3 protein is CASGQLRGTQYF. DNA for the CDR3: TGTGCTAGTGGCCAGCTCCGGGGGACCCAGTACTTC. The variable domain in full, completed from reference TRBV12-5 and TRBJ2-5, reads DARVTQTPRHKVTEMGQEVTMRCQPILGHNTVFWYRQTMMQGLELLAYFRNRAPLDDSGMPKDRFSAEMPDATLATLKIQPSEPRDSAVYFCASGQLRGTQYFGPGTRLLVL.

This clonotype was detected a few times. The J gene is TRBJ1-3, the V gene TRBV7-2; D is uncertain. The CDR3 extends over 15 amino acids. V shed 1 base and J shed 4 bases, with 11 bases lying between them. Germline V lookup: CDR1 SGHTA, CDR2 FQGNSA. CDR3 nucleotide sequence: TGTGCCAGCAGCTTAGGTCAGCCTTCAGGAAACACCATATATTTT. This translates into CASSLGQPSGNTIYF.

A few counts support this clonotype. The genes are TRBV27 and TRBJ2-1, with D perhaps matching TRBD1 (6 bases). Per the germline V gene, CDR1 is MNHEY and CDR2 is SMNVEV (reference sequence). Trimming stripped 8 bases from V and 7 bases from J, with 15 bases between. The CDR3 totals 13 residues. CDR3 protein: CASSGWGPNEQFF. For the CDR3, the DNA is TGTGCCAGCTCAGGGTGGGGGCCGAATGAGCAGTTCTTC.